This T cell receptor (beta chain) comes out of a study of shared clonotypes between healthy human individuals. Study-wide background: Contributing individuals were two females and three males aged 18 to 49.

The CDR3 extends over 15 amino acids. Germline CDR1 is SGHNT and CDR2 is YYREEE (reference sequence). J lost 2 bases, V lost 3 bases, and 5 bases had no gene match. Study results and caveats: For naive CD4 cells, 4% to 6% of clonotypes were shared across a few donors.

Those who donated were healthy HIV-negative adults, with no recent acute infections or vaccinations reported. From CD4+ cells came CD45RA+ naive and CD45RA-negative memory subsets. About this clone: The antigen is not known.

Using immunoSEQ multiplex PCR, the repertoire was profiled, and TCRdb retains in-frame clones only, with some absent. The sample consists of over 1.5 million clones, about 98% of them appearing once. What was sequenced was naive CD4+ T cells sorted from blood. Indicated subset: CD45RA+ positively selected. This receptor was taken from a man younger than 45 in good health. The gene calls are TRBV5-4 and TRBJ2-7; 10 nucleotides agree with TRBD2. In DNA, the CDR3 is TGTGCCAGCAGCTCTAGGCTAGCGGGAGCCTACGAGCAGTACTTC. Its protein product is CASSSRLAGAYEQYF.